The present T cell receptor beta chain was sequenced within a study of blood T cell repertoires in COVID-19. Repertoires were generated with immunoSEQ multiplex PCR, while TCRdb's copy carries only in-frame clones and drops some. The sample contains about 120,000 clones, 75% to 85% of which appear only once. Sequencing was done on a sample of peripheral blood. This TCR was sampled from a man aged 35-49 years with active or convalescent COVID-19.

CDR3 sequence: CAWRARDRNTGELFF. In DNA, the CDR3 is TGTGCCTGGAGGGCCCGGGACAGAAACACCGGGGAGCTGTTTTTT. J is TRBJ2-2 and V is TRBV30; TRBD1 matches at 7 bases. CDR1 is GTSNPN, CDR2 SVGIG, per germline (reference sequence). The CDR3 is made up of 15 amino acids. The trim removed 3 bases at V and 2 bases at J, leaving 6 bases unmatched.